This TCR beta chain is from a study of blood T cells in healthy people across ages. Overall study results and limits: Diversity figures based on one million T cells were deemed too low.

Together with a sample-barcoded 5' primer, a J-beta primer mix was included in a second PCR lasting about 6 to 12 cycles. TCRdb re-called the 5' RACE reads through MiXCR, storing one row per CDR3 protein. Among 750,000 or so distinct CDR3 sequences listed, 25% were seen once. Germline V gene sequence: CDR1 SGHVS, CDR2 FNYEAQ. This CDR3 has 16 residues. This clonotype was observed a single time. No antigen is known for it. This sample was also put to use in a study of T cells of mothers and their children. As that report states: When the second PCR was run, its M1S primer added sample barcodes and 2-4 random nucleotides. Maternal samples each gave over 10 million TCR beta CDR3 reads, and child samples about 3 million each. Related and unrelated pairs show similar thymic shaping of TCR recombination output.

This chain uses TRBV7-6 with TRBJ2-5, with 9 bases that match TRBD2. TRBJ2-1 explains the end of the DNA better; the J call may be wrong. Sequencing used blood. The sequence came from a boy under 18 in good health. In DNA, the CDR3 is TGTGCCAGCAGCTTAGGGTTAGCGGGGGCCTCGGATGAGCAGTTCTTC. Protein sequence: CASSLGLAGASDEQFF.